The 26 T cell receptor beta chains in this list originate from one sample, sequenced in a study of T-cell memory formation after mild COVID-19. TCRdb called the 5' RACE reads again in MiXCR, with one record for every CDR3 protein. The data show about 320,000 distinct CDR3 sequences, roughly 13% seen once. What was sequenced was PBMCs or a T cell subset sorted from them (not recorded which). These receptors were collected from a man aged 18-30 years who had mild COVID-19 (a few samples of this study predate the infection). Cell type and time point are not known.

Only a few counts were recorded for this clonotype. The chain employs TRBV4-2 and TRBJ2-5, with 11 positions matching TRBD2. The trim removed 0 bases at V and 2 bases at J, leaving 8 bases unmatched. Germline V gene lookup returns CDR1 LGHNA and CDR2 YNFKEQ. The CDR3 has 18 residues. CDR3 nucleotides: TGTGCCAGCAGCCAAGATTTGGCTAGCGGGGGGAGGCAAGAGACCCAGTACTTC. This codes for CASSQDLASGGRQETQYF.

This rearrangement joins TRBV20-1 to TRBJ2-7, with 7 bases that match TRBD1. The V segment lost 0 bases and the J segment 5 bases; nucleotides outside the gene matches: 10. CDR1 and CDR2 (germline): DFQATT, SNEGSKA (reference sequence). The CDR3 runs to 15 residues. CDR3 coding DNA: TGCAGTGCTAGAGAATTTAGGGGGCGGTGGGACGAGCAGTACGTC. It specifies CSAREFRGRWDEQYV.

This clonotype has a handful of counts. The chain carries TRBV6-5 and TRBJ2-5; TRBD2 might be the D (6 bases). The CDR3 covers 14 residues. The V end lost 2 bases, the J end lost 1 base, and 8 bases lay between the germline ends. Germline-derived CDR1 and CDR2 are MNHEY and SVGAGI. CDR3 sequence (DNA): TGTGCCAGCAGTTACCTGGGGGGCCAAGAGACCCAGTACTTC. This translates into CASSYLGGQETQYF.

The sample holds many counts of this clonotype. The rearrangement links TRBV4-1 to TRBJ2-2, with TRBD2 matching 7 bases. Germline V gene sequence: CDR1 MGHRA, CDR2 YSYEKL. Trimming removed 1 base from V and 6 bases from J; junction bases left unmatched: 5. This CDR3 is built from 15 residues. The CDR3 reads CASSQGPLAAGELFF. For the CDR3, the DNA is TGCGCCAGCAGCCAAGGGCCGCTAGCGGCCGGGGAGCTGTTTTTT.

J is TRBJ2-5 and V is TRBV12-3 or TRBV12-4; D is unresolved. This CDR3 spans 13 amino acids. Trimming removed 5 bases at V and 3 bases at J, with 10 bases between. The CDR3 region has the DNA TGTGCCAGCAGTGCCAACAGAGAAGAGACCCAGTACTTC. It codes for CASSANREETQYF.

The chain carries TRBV15 and TRBJ2-3; D remains unclear. Trimming took 5 bases from V and 1 from J, leaving 10 bases between them. CDR1 LNHNV and CDR2 YYDKDF come from the germline V gene (reference sequence). This CDR3 comprises 14 residues. CDR3 sequence: CATSLDLGTDTQYF. The CDR3 DNA is TGTGCCACCAGCCTTGATCTCGGCACAGATACGCAGTATTTT.

The chain recombines TRBV5-1 with TRBJ2-5, with D tentatively TRBD1 (6 bases). The germline gives CDR1 SGHRS, CDR2 YFSETQ. V was cut by 6 bases and J by 1 base, with 10 bases left in between. The CDR3 has 13 residues. The CDR3 DNA sequence: TGCGCCAGCACCGGACAGACCCAAGAGACCCAGTACTTC. It is translated as CASTGQTQETQYF.

This clonotype was counted ten times or more. The chain employs TRBV28 and TRBJ2-1, with D possibly matching TRBD1 (6 bases). The CDR3 consists of 15 residues. Trimming took 11 bases from V and 4 from J, leaving 21 bases between them. Germline lookup yields CDR1 MDHEN and CDR2 SYDVKM. The chain's CDR3 is CAGGTTGHGYNEQFF. CDR3 nucleotide sequence: TGTGCCGGGGGCACCACAGGCCATGGGTACAATGAGCAGTTCTTC.

The table lists this clonotype with many counts. J is TRBJ1-5 and V is TRBV10-3; D is unresolved. CDR1 and CDR2 from the germline V gene are ENHRY and SYGVKD. Trimming pared 6 bases from V and 1 base from J, leaving 7 bases between. The CDR3 runs to 13 residues. The CDR3 DNA reads as TGTGCCATCAGAGGGCAGAGCAATCAGCCCCAGCATTTT. This sequence encodes CAIRGQSNQPQHF.

V gene TRBV20-1 combines with J gene TRBJ2-5, with D maybe TRBD2 (5 bases). Trimming removed 0 bases from V and 1 base from J, with 15 bases in between. The CDR3 has 16 residues. Germline V gene sequence: CDR1 DFQATT, CDR2 SNEGSKA (reference sequence). CDR3 protein: CSARDGSGGVQETQYF. CDR3 DNA sequence: TGCAGTGCTAGAGATGGGTCCGGAGGAGTCCAAGAGACCCAGTACTTC.

The chain carries TRBV5-1 and TRBJ1-1; D may be TRBD1 (5 bases). V was trimmed by 4 bases and J by 4 bases, leaving 8 bases between them. Germline CDR1 reads SGHRS; CDR2 reads YFSETQ. CDR3 length: 12 amino acids. The chain's CDR3 is CASSARGTEAFF. CDR3 nucleotide sequence: TGCGCCAGCAGCGCGAGGGGCACTGAAGCTTTCTTT. Variable domain in full (rest from reference TRBV5-1 and TRBJ1-1): KAGVTQTPRYLIKTRGQQVTLSCSPISGHRSVSWYQQTPGQGLQFLFEYFSETQRNKGNFPGRFSGRQFSNSRSEMNVSTLELGDSALYLCASSARGTEAFFGQGTRLTVV.

The chain carries TRBV18 and TRBJ2-2, with D unclear. From germline, CDR1 is KGHSH and CDR2 LQKENI. There are 16 residues in the CDR3. Trimming removed 6 bases at V and 4 bases at J, with 18 bases between. CDR3 DNA: TGTGCCAGCTCTCCCCTAAGTGAGGCGCGCACCGGGGAGCTGTTTTTT. Its protein product is CASSPLSEARTGELFF.

This clonotype was counted between two and nine times. The chain couples TRBV3-1 to TRBJ2-1; D could derive from TRBD1 or TRBD2 (6 bases each). This CDR3 has 18 residues. Trimming pared 5 bases from V and 4 bases from J, leaving 24 bases between. CDR1 is LGHDT, CDR2 YNNKEL, per germline (reference sequence). The CDR3 spells CASSRPPGALAQYNEQFF. In DNA form, the CDR3 reads TGTGCCAGCAGCAGACCCCCGGGGGCTCTTGCCCAGTACAATGAGCAGTTCTTC.

The rearrangement links TRBV6-4 to TRBJ2-1; 12 bases map to TRBD2. J lost 6 bases, V lost 3 bases, and 3 bases had no gene match. This CDR3 spans 15 amino acids. The V gene's germline CDR1 is MRHNA and CDR2 SNTAGT. CDR3 in DNA: TGTGCCAGCAGTGAGGCTAGCGGGGGGGCCAATGAGCAGTTCTTC. Translated, it gives CASSEASGGANEQFF.

This clonotype appeared a few times. This rearrangement joins TRBV18 to TRBJ1-5; D call uncertain. This CDR3 has 16 residues. Germline CDR1 reads KGHSH; CDR2 reads LQKENI. Trimming removed 0 bases from V and 6 bases from J, with 15 bases in between. CDR3 amino acids: CASSPPEAAVGQPQHF. In nucleotides, the CDR3 is TGTGCCAGCTCACCACCGGAAGCGGCAGTCGGTCAGCCCCAGCATTTT.

V gene TRBV14 combines with J gene TRBJ1-5; tentatively, D is TRBD1 (5 bases). Trimming pared 5 bases from V and 3 bases from J, leaving 14 bases between. CDR1 and CDR2 from the germline V gene are SGHDN and FVKESK. This CDR3 is built from 15 residues. The CDR3 region is CASSAAGAHNQPQHF. The CDR3 DNA reads TGTGCCAGCAGCGCGGCCGGGGCCCACAATCAGCCCCAGCATTTT.

In this sample, this clonotype turned up a few times. This sequence joins TRBV20-1 and TRBJ2-3, with TRBD1 matching 8 bases. The V segment lost 6 bases and the J segment 5 bases; nucleotides outside the gene matches: 10. The CDR3 totals 14 residues. The germline CDR1 and CDR2 sequences are DFQATT and SNEGSKA (reference sequence). CDR3 protein: CSAARQGYGDTQYF. The CDR3, as DNA: TGCAGTGCAGCTCGACAGGGGTATGGAGATACGCAGTATTTT.

The sample holds a few counts of this clonotype. The chain carries TRBV5-1 and TRBJ2-3; 11 nucleotides align to TRBD2. From germline, CDR1 is SGHRS and CDR2 YFSETQ. CDR3 size: 17 residues. Trimming took 0 bases from V and 1 from J; bases not matched to a gene: 4. In nucleotides, the CDR3 is TGCGCCAGCAGCTTGGCGTCGACTAGCGGGGGCACAGATACGCAGTATTTT. The encoded protein is CASSLASTSGGTDTQYF.

The CDR3 sequence: CASSHAGGTRREEQYF. The CDR3 coding sequence is TGTGCCAGCAGCCACGCGGGGGGGACCCGGCGGGAAGAGCAGTACTTC. V usage is TRBV3-1 and J usage is TRBJ2-7, with 9 bases aligning to TRBD2. The CDR3 length is 16 residues. Germline lookup yields CDR1 LGHDT and CDR2 YNNKEL (reference sequence). V lost 3 bases, J lost 7 bases, and 13 bases stayed unmatched.

This chain uses TRBV4-1 with TRBJ1-1; no firm D call. The ends were cut back, 3 bases at V and 3 bases at J, with 11 bases in the middle. Per the germline V gene, CDR1 is MGHRA and CDR2 is YSYEKL. CDR3 length equals 14 residues. The CDR3 loop reads CASSQTTLYTEAFF. The CDR3 DNA reads as TGCGCCAGCAGCCAGACAACCCTTTACACTGAAGCTTTCTTT.

The chain couples TRBV27 to TRBJ2-1, with D maybe TRBD2 (5 bases). The CDR3 spans 12 residues. CDR1 is MNHEY, CDR2 SMNVEV, per germline (reference sequence). Trimming took 10 bases from V and 2 from J, leaving 9 bases between them. Written as DNA, the CDR3 is TGTGCCACCGGAGGCCCCTACAATGAGCAGTTCTTC. As protein: CATGGPYNEQFF.

This chain connects TRBV7-8 to TRBJ2-5, with 11 nucleotides matching TRBD2. Per germline, CDR1 SGHVS and CDR2 FQNEAQ. The CDR3 runs to 16 residues. The V segment lost 0 bases and the J segment 3 bases; nucleotides outside the gene matches: 3. This CDR3 is CASSLAASGGKETQYF. DNA for the CDR3: TGTGCCAGCAGCTTAGCGGCTAGCGGGGGGAAAGAGACCCAGTACTTC.

As DNA, the CDR3 is TGCAGTGCGATGACAGGAGGCGAGCAGTACTTC. Translation gives CSAMTGGEQYF. The chain combines TRBV20-1 with TRBJ2-7, with D perhaps matching TRBD1 (6 bases). This CDR3 has 11 amino acids. Germline V gives CDR1 DFQATT, CDR2 SNEGSKA (reference sequence). V was shortened by 6 bases and J by 6 bases, with 12 bases between the two germline ends.

At least ten counts were recorded for this clonotype. The chain combines TRBV5-4 with TRBJ2-2; D is uncertain. The CDR3 runs 14 residues. The V end was cut by 0 bases, the J end by 4 bases, with 7 bases between. CDR1 is SGHNT, CDR2 YYREEE, per germline (reference sequence). The CDR3 DNA sequence: TGTGCCAGCAGCTTGGGGGTCGCCACCGGGGAGCTGTTTTTT. This codes for CASSLGVATGELFF.

The rearrangement links TRBV3-1 to TRBJ1-4; D call uncertain. The CDR3 is 12 residues long. V was trimmed by 0 bases and J by 6 bases, leaving 2 bases between them. CDR1 and CDR2 (germline): LGHDT, YNNKEL (reference sequence). The CDR3 coding sequence is TGTGCCAGCAGCCAAGACCATGAAAAACTGTTTTTT. As protein: CASSQDHEKLFF.

This clonotype was detected only once. The chain employs TRBV10-3 and TRBJ2-3; a weak D match, TRBD1 (5 bases). This CDR3 is built from 16 residues. Germline CDR1 reads ENHRY; CDR2 reads SYGVKD. Trimming took off 2 bases at V and 2 bases at J, with 14 bases between the two ends. CDR3 residues: CAISEPGDSYTDTQYF. CDR3 nucleotide sequence: TGTGCCATCAGTGAGCCAGGAGACAGCTACACAGATACGCAGTATTTT.